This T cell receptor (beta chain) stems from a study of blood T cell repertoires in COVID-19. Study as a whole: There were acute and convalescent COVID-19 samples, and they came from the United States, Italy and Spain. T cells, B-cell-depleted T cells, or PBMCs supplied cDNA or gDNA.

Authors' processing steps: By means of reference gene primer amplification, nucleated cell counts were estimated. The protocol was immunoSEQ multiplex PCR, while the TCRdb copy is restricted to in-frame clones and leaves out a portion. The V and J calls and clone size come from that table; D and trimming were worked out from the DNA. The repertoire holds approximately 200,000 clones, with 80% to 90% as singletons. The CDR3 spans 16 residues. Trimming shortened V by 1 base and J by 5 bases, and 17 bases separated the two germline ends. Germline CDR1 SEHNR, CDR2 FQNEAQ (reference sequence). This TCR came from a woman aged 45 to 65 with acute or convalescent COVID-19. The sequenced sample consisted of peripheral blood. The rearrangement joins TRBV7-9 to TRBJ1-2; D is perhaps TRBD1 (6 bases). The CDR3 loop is CASSLGTHDRNYGYTF. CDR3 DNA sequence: TGTGCCAGCAGCTTAGGTACTCACGACAGGAATTATGGCTACACCTTC.